Listed here is a single TCR beta chain. The sample belongs to a study of blood T cell repertoires in COVID-19. The CDR3 sequence is 15 residues long. Unmatched junction bases numbered 2, after V lost 4 bases and J lost 3 bases. Germline values: CDR1 SGHTA, CDR2 FQGNSA. The method was immunoSEQ multiplex PCR; TCRdb's version includes in-frame clones alone and lacks a portion of them. The table includes more than 40,000 clones, 82% detected once. The chain combines TRBV7-2 with TRBJ2-1; TRBD1 matches at 11 bases. The sequencing input was peripheral blood. The receptor's source is a human donor with acute or convalescent COVID-19. The donor label of this sample is uncertain. CDR3 residues: CASSWGQGDYNEQFF. The CDR3 DNA reads TGTGCCAGCAGCTGGGGACAGGGGGACTACAATGAGCAGTTCTTC.